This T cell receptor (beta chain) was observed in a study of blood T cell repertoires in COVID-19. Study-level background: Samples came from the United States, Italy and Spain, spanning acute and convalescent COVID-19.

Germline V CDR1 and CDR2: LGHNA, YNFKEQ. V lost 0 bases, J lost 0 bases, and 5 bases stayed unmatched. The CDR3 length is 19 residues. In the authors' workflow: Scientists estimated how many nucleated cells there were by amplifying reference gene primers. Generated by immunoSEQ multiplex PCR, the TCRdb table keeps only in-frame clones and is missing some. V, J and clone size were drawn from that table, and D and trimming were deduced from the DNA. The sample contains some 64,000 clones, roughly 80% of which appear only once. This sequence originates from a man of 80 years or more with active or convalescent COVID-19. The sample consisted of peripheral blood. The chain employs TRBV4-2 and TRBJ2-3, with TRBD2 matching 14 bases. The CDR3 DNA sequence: TGTGCCAGCAGCCAAGATCGGACTAGCGGGAGGACTAGCACAGATACGCAGTATTTT. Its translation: CASSQDRTSGRTSTDTQYF.